This paragraph reports one T cell receptor (beta chain). Its antigen remains unidentified. TCRdb reanalysed the reads using MiXCR and keeps one entry per CDR3 protein. The sample includes a few hundred thousand distinct CDR3 sequences, approximately 46% of them seen just once. This record comes from a study of T cell repertoires in cytomegalovirus infection. Germline V lookup: CDR1 DFQATT, CDR2 SNEGSKA (reference sequence). V dropped 5 bases and J dropped 7 bases, with 24 bases sitting between them. This CDR3 comprises 15 residues. Whole-study results and caveats: CMV carriers with the relevant HLA were identified by cumulative public TCR beta family frequency. CMV-specific HLA-C-restricted TCR beta clonotypes dominated the ex vivo response.

This TCR derives from a human donor in good health (CMV status not recorded). Some clones in this sample may be carry-over from other donors' samples. The chain is built from TRBV20-1 and TRBJ2-7; no firm D call. The sample was cultured PBMCs, taken from culture after CMV antigen stimulation. For the CDR3, the DNA is TGCAGTGCTCGATCGCGCGGAACAAGCCTCCGGGAGCAGTACTTC. Translating it yields CSARSRGTSLREQYF.